The T cell receptor beta chain under discussion was sequenced for a study of type 1 regulatory T cells. As for the study in general: T-allo10 is an in vitro-generated, Tr1-enriched CD4 T cell product specific for alloantigen.

TCRdb processed the reads anew with MiXCR; each CDR3 protein has one entry. This table holds 24,000 or so distinct CDR3 sequences, less than 60% found once. Trimming cost V 5 bases and J 6 bases; bases outside gene matches: 13. CDR1 and CDR2 from the germline V gene are SGHNT and YENEEA. The CDR3 has 16 residues. As concerns this clonotype: Its antigen is still unknown.

Sequenced input: cultured T cells, either the whole culture or a sorted T cell fraction (not recorded which). The origin of this receptor is a human donor in good health. This rearrangement joins TRBV11-3 to TRBJ2-3, with 8 positions matching TRBD2. The CDR3 nucleotides read TGTGCCAGCAGCCCCTCGTTCGGGGGGGCTACCGATACGCAGTATTTT. Amino acids: CASSPSFGGATDTQYF. The full variable domain, rest sourced from reference TRBV11-3 and TRBJ2-3, is EAGVVQSPRYKIIEKKQPVAFWCNPISGHNTLYWYLQNLGQGPELLIRYENEEAVDDSQLPKDRFSAERLKGVDSTLKIQPAELGDSAVYLCASSPSFGGATDTQYFGPGTRLTVL.